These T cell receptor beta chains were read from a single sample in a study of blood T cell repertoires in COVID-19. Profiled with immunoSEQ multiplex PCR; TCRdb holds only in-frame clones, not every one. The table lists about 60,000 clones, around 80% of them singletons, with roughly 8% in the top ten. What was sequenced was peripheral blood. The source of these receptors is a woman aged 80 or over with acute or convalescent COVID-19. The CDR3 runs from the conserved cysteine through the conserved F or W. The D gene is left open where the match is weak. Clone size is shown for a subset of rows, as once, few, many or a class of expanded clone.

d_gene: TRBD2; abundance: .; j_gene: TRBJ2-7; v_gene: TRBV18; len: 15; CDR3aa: CASSPGLAGSYEQYF; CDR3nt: TGTGCCAGCTCACCCGGCCTAGCGGGTTCCTACGAGCAGTACTTC
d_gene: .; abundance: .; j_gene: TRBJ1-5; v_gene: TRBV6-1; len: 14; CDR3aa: CASSESLANQPQHF; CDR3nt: TGTGCCAGCAGTGAAAGTCTAGCAAATCAGCCCCAGCATTTT
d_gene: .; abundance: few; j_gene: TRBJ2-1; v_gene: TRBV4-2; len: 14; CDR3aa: CASSQDAISDEQFF; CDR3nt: TGTGCCAGCAGCCAAGATGCCATTAGTGATGAGCAGTTCTTC
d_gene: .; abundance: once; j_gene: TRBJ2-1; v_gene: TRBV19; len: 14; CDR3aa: CASRTTGPRVEQFF; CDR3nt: TGTGCCAGTAGAACCACCGGACCGAGGGTTGAGCAGTTCTTC
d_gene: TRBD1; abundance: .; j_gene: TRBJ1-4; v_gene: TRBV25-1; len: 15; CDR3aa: CASSERWLGGEKLFF; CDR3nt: TGTGCCAGCAGTGAAAGGTGGTTAGGGGGCGAAAAACTGTTTTTT
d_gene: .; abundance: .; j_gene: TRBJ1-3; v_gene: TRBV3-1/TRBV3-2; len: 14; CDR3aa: CASSQELVGNTIYF; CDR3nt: TGTGCCAGCAGCCAAGAACTGGTTGGAAACACCATATATTTT
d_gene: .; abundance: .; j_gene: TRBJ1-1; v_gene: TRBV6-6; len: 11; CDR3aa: CASSPRTEAFF; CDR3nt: TGTGCCAGCAGCCCTCGCACTGAAGCTTTCTTT
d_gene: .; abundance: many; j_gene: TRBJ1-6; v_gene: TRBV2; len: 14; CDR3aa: CASSKGTLVSPLHF; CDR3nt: TGTGCCAGCAGCAAAGGGACTCTGGTTTCGCCCCTCCACTTT
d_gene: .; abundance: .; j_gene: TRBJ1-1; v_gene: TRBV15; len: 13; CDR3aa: CATSRERNTEAFF; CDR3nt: TGTGCCACCAGCAGAGAGCGGAACACTGAAGCTTTCTTT
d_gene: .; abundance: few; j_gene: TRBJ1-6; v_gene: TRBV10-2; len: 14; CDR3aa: CASSPLGGNSPLHF; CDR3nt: TGCGCCAGCAGCCCGTTGGGAGGGAATTCACCCCTCCACTTT
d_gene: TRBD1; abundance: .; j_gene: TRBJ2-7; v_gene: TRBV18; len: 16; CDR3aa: CASSRDPGGSRNEQYF; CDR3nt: TGTGCCAGCTCACGCGACCCAGGGGGTTCAAGGAACGAGCAGTACTTC
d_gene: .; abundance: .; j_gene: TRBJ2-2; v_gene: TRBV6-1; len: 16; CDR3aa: CASSEFGRRNTGELFF; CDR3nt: TGTGCCAGCAGTGAATTTGGCAGAAGGAACACCGGGGAGCTGTTTTTT
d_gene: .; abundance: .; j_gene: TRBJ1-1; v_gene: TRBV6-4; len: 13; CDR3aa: CASSKVRGTEAFF; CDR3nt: TGTGCCAGCAGCAAGGTGAGAGGAACTGAAGCTTTCTTT
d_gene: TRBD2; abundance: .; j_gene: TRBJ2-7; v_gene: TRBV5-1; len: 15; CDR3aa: CASSPRTSGLYEQYF; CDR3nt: TGCGCCAGCAGCCCAAGGACTAGCGGGCTCTACGAGCAGTACTTC
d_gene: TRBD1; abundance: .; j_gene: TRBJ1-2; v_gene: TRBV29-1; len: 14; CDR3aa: CSVGSAGQGVGYTF; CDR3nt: TGCAGCGTTGGATCGGCGGGGCAGGGGGTAGGCTACACCTTC